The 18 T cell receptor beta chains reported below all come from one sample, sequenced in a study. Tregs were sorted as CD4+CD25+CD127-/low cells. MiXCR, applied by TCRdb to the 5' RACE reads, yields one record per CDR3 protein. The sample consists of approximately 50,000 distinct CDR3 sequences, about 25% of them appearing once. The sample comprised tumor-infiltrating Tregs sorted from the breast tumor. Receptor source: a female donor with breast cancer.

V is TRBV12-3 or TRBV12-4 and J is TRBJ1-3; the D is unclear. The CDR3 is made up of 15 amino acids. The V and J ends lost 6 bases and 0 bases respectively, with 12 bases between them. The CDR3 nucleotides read TGTGCCAGCAGCCAAGATTTATACTCTGGAAACACCATATATTTT. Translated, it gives CASSQDLYSGNTIYF.

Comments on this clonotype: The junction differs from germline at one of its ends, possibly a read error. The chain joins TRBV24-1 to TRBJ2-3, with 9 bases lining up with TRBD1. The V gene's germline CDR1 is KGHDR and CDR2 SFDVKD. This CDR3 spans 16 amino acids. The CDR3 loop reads CATSDPGTGFADMQYF. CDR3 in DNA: TGTGCCACCAGTGATCCCGGGACAGGGTTTGCAGATATGCAGTATTTT.

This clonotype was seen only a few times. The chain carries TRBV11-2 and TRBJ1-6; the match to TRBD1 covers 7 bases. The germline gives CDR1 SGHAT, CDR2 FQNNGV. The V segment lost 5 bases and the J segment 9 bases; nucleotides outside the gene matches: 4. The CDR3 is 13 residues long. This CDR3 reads CASSPNRGSPLHF. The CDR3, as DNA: TGTGCCAGCAGCCCCAACAGGGGTTCACCCCTCCACTTT.

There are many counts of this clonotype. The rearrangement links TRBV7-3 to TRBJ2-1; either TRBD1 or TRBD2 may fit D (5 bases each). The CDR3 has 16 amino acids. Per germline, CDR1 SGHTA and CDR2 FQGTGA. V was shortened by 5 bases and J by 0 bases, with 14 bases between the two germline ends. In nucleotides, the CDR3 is TGTGCCAGCAGCAAAACCGGGACCCGCTCCTACAATGAGCAGTTCTTC. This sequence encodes CASSKTGTRSYNEQFF.

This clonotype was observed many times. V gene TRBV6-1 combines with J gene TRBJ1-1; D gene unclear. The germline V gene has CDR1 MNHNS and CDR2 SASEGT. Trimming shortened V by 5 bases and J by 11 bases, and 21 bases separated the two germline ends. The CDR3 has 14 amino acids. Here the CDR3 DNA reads TGTGCCAGCAGTCCGACCTGGGAAGTCCCTGGGGCTTTCTTT. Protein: CASSPTWEVPGAFF.

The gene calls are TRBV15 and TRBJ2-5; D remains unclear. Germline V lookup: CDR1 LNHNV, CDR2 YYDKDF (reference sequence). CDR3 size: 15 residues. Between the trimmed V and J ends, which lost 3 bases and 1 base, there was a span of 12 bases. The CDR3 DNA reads TGTGCCACCAGCAGGTCTCGGAATCCCCAAGAGACCCAGTACTTC. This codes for CATSRSRNPQETQYF.

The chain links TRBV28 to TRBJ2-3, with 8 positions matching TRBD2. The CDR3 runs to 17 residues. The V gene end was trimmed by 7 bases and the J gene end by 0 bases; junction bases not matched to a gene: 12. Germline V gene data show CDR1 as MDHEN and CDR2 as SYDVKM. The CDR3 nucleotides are TGTGCCAGCATCCCGGGGGGGGTTGACACGAGCACAGATACGCAGTATTTT. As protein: CASIPGGVDTSTDTQYF.

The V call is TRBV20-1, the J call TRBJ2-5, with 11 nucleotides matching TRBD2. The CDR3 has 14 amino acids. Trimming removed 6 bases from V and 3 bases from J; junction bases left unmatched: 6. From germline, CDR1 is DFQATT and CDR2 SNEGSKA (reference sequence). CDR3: CSALRLAGKETQYF. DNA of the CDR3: TGCAGTGCCCTTCGACTAGCGGGGAAAGAGACCCAGTACTTC.

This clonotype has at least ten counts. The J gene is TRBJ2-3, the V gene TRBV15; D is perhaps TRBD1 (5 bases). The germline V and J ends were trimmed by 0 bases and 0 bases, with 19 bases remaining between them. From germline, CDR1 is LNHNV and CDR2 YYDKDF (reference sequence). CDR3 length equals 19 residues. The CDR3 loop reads CATSRDPAVWGESTDTQYF. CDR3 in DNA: TGTGCCACCAGCAGAGATCCGGCAGTTTGGGGCGAGAGCACAGATACGCAGTATTTT.

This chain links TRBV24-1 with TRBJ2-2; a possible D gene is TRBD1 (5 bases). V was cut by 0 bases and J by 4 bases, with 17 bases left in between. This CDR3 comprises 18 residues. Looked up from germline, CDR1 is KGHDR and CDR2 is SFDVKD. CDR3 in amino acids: CATSDLPPGRDGTGELFF. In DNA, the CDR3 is TGTGCCACCAGTGATTTGCCCCCCGGCAGGGATGGCACCGGGGAGCTGTTTTTT.

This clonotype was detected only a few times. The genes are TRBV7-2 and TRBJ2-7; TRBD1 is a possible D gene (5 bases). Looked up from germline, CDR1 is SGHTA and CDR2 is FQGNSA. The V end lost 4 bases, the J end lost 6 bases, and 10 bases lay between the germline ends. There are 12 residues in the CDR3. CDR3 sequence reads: CASSWGLGEQYF. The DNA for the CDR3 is TGTGCCAGCAGCTGGGGCCTTGGCGAGCAGTACTTC.

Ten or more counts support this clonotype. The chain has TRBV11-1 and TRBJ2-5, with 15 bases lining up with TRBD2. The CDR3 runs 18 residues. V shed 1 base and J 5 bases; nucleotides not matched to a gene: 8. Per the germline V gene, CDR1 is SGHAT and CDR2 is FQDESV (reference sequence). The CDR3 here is CASSLVGLAGGSSETQYF. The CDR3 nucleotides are TGTGCCAGCAGCTTAGTTGGACTAGCGGGAGGGAGCTCGGAGACCCAGTACTTC.

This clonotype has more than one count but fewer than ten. CDR3 nucleotides: TGCAGCGTCGAACACCCTAAAGACACCTCGTACTTC. Encoded protein: CSVEHPKDTSYF. The V gene is TRBV29-1, the J gene TRBJ2-5; D gene unclear. V shed 6 bases and J shed 13 bases, with 21 bases lying between them. Germline CDR1 and CDR2: SQVTM and ANQGSEA. The CDR3 spans 12 residues.

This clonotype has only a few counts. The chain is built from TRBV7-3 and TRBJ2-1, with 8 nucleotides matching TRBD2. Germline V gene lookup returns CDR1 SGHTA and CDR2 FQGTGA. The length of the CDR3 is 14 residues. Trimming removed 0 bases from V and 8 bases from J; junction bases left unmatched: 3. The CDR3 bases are TGTGCCAGCAGCTTAACCGGGGGGGCCTATGAGCAGTTCTTC. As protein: CASSLTGGAYEQFF.

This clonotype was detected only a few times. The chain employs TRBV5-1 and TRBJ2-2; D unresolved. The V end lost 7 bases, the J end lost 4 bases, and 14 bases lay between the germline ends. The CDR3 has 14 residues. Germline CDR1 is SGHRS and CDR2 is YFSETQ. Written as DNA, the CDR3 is TGCGCCAGCCAGGATCTGTTTTCCACCGGGGAGCTGTTTTTT. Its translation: CASQDLFSTGELFF.

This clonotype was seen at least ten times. DNA of the CDR3: TGTGCCAGCAACTTAGGGGGGAACACTGAAGCTTTCTTT. Amino acids: CASNLGGNTEAFF. This chain connects TRBV6-1 to TRBJ1-1; tentative D call: TRBD1 (6 bases). The CDR3 runs 13 residues. The V end lost 7 bases, the J end lost 1 base, and 10 bases lay between the germline ends. The germline V gene encodes CDR1 MNHNS and CDR2 SASEGT.

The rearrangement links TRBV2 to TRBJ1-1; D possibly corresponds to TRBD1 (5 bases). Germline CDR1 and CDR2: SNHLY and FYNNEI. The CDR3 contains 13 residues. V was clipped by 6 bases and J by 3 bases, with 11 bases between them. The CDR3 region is CASREIQDTEAFF. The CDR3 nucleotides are TGTGCCAGCAGGGAGATACAGGACACTGAAGCTTTCTTT.

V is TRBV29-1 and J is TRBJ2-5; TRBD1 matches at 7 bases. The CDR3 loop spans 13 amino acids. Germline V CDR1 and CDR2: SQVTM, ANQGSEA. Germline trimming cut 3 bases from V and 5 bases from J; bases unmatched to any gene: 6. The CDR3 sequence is CSVDSTGLETQYF. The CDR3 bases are TGCAGCGTTGATTCGACAGGGCTCGAGACCCAGTACTTC. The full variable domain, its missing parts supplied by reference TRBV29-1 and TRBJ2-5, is SAVISQKPSRDICQRGTSLTIQCQVDSQVTMMFWYRQQPGQSLTLIATANQGSEATYESGFVIDKFPISRPNLTFSTLTVSNMSPEDSSIYLCSVDSTGLETQYFGPGTRLLVL.